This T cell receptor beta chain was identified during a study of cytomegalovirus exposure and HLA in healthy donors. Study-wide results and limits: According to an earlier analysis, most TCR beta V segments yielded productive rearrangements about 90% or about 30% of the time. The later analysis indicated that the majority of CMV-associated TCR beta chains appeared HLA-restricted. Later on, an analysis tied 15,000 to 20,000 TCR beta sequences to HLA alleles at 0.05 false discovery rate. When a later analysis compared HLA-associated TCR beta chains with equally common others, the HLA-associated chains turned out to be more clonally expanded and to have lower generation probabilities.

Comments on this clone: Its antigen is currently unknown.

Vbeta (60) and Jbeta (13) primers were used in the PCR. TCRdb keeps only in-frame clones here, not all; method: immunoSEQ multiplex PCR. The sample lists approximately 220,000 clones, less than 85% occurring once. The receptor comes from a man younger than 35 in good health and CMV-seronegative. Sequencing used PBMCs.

As DNA, the CDR3 is TGCGCCAGCAGCCAAACAGGGGACACTGAAGCTTTCTTT. Amino acids: CASSQTGDTEAFF. V is TRBV5-1 and J is TRBJ1-1; 7 bases are a match to TRBD1. Germline CDR1 reads SGHRS; CDR2 reads YFSETQ. The CDR3 is 13 residues long. V lost 4 bases and J lost 3; bases outside the gene matches: 3.